The rows below give T cell receptor beta chains drawn from one sample of a study of T cells in localized non-small cell lung cancer. Generated by immunoSEQ multiplex PCR, the TCRdb table keeps only in-frame clones and is missing some. This table has 70,000 to 75,000 clones, roughly 80% appearing once. Sequences were derived from peripheral blood, sampled before any cancer treatment. These receptor sequences come from a female donor aged 60 or older with stage I lung adenocarcinoma. The CDR3 runs from the conserved cysteine through the conserved F or W. Fields, in order: J gene, clone size, V gene, D gene, CDR3 protein, CDR3 DNA. The D gene is left open where the match is weak. A clone size is listed for some rows: how often the clone was seen (once, few, many), or a class if it is expanded.

TRBJ2-3 | . | TRBV5-4 | . | CASSLVPTDTQYF | TGTGCCAGCAGCTTGGTCCCCACAGATACGCAGTATTTT
TRBJ2-3 | . | TRBV7-3 | . | CASSLQGTDTQYF | TGTGCCAGCAGCTTACAGGGTACAGATACGCAGTATTTT
TRBJ1-2 | . | TRBV27 | . | CASSSPGDNYGYTF | TGTGCCAGCAGTTCGCCAGGGGATAACTATGGCTACACCTTC
TRBJ2-7 | few | TRBV6-5 | TRBD1 | CASRRDSYEQYF | TGTGCCAGCAGGAGGGACAGCTACGAGCAGTACTTC
TRBJ2-2 | . | TRBV12-2 | . | CASRSRDVTGELFF | TGTGCAAGTCGCTCAAGAGATGTAACCGGGGAGCTGTTTTTT
TRBJ1-2 | . | TRBV15 | TRBD1 | CATSRGRDRGLDGYTF | TGTGCCACCAGCAGAGGGAGGGACAGGGGGTTGGATGGCTACACCTTC
TRBJ2-3 | . | TRBV7-8 | TRBD2 | CASSLASDGGAGPSTDTQYF | TGTGCCAGCAGCTTAGCCTCTGACGGGGGGGCCGGGCCTAGCACAGATACGCAGTATTTT
TRBJ2-3 | . | TRBV29-1 | . | CSVVRGGGTDTQYF | TGCAGCGTTGTCCGCGGGGGCGGCACAGATACGCAGTATTTT
TRBJ2-5 | . | TRBV5-5 | TRBD2 | CASSRSGDEGETQYF | TGTGCCAGCAGCCGGAGCGGGGATGAGGGAGAGACCCAGTACTTC
TRBJ1-4 | . | TRBV5-1 | . | CASSFGGDNEKLFF | TGCGCCAGCAGCTTCGGGGGAGATAATGAAAAACTGTTTTTT
TRBJ2-7 | . | TRBV10-3 | TRBD2 | CAIRGLAGTYEQYF | TGTGCTATAAGGGGGCTAGCGGGGACTTACGAGCAGTACTTC
TRBJ1-1 | . | TRBV6-5 | . | CASSPGTLTEAFF | TGTGCCAGCAGTCCGGGGACTCTGACTGAAGCTTTCTTT
TRBJ1-2 | many | TRBV7-9 | . | CASSPASGGYTF | TGTGCCAGCAGCCCAGCTTCGGGAGGCTACACCTTC
TRBJ2-3 | . | TRBV5-4 | TRBD2 | CASSTGLAGGGDTQYF | TGTGCCAGCAGCACGGGACTAGCGGGAGGGGGAGATACGCAGTATTTT
TRBJ2-3 | . | TRBV21-1 | . | CARRPLDTSTDTQYF | TGTGCCAGGAGACCGTTGGACACCTCCACAGATACGCAGTATTTT
TRBJ1-2 | . | TRBV27 | . | CASSFAGVRGYTF | TGTGCCAGCAGTTTCGCAGGGGTCCGTGGCTACACCTTC
TRBJ2-1 | . | TRBV7-2 | TRBD1 | CASSRGGGHHNEQFF | TGTGCCAGCAGCCGAGGGGGCGGACACCACAATGAGCAGTTCTTC
TRBJ1-1 | once | TRBV28 | . | CASSKNTEAFF | TGTGCCAGCAGCAAGAACACTGAAGCTTTCTTT
TRBJ2-3 | many | TRBV28 | TRBD2 | CASRREVADTQYF | TGTGCCAGCCGGCGGGAGGTAGCAGATACGCAGTATTTT
TRBJ2-7 | . | TRBV28 | . | CASSLWGINSYEQYF | TGTGCCAGCAGTTTATGGGGGATAAATTCCTACGAGCAGTACTTC
TRBJ1-3 | few | TRBV29-1 | TRBD1 | CSVEPRDRDGDTIYF | TGCAGCGTTGAACCCCGGGACAGGGATGGAGACACCATATATTTT
TRBJ2-3 | . | TRBV5-8 | . | CASSSQDTQYF | TGTGCCAGCAGCTCCCAGGATACGCAGTATTTT
TRBJ2-3 | . | TRBV5-6 | TRBD1 | CASSSDLLRDRGRDTQYF | TGTGCCAGCAGCTCCGATCTCCTACGGGACAGGGGGCGCGATACGCAGTATTTT
TRBJ1-1 | once | TRBV2 | . | CASSEKKGYTEAFF | TGTGCCAGCAGTGAAAAAAAGGGATACACTGAAGCTTTCTTT
TRBJ2-1 | . | TRBV27 | . | CASSFGSDEQFF | TGTGCCAGCAGTTTCGGTTCCGATGAGCAGTTCTTC
TRBJ2-6 | . | TRBV6-5 | . | CASSYVAGANVLTF | TGTGCCAGCAGTTACGTAGCCGGGGCCAACGTCCTGACTTTC
TRBJ2-1 | . | TRBV6-6 | TRBD1 | CASSQRQGISYNEQFF | TGTGCCAGCAGTCAACGACAGGGAATTTCCTACAATGAGCAGTTCTTC
TRBJ1-2 | . | TRBV19 | . | CASSLRQVVMRGYTF | TGTGCCAGTAGTTTACGACAGGTCGTTATGAGGGGCTACACCTTC
TRBJ1-1 | few | TRBV19 | TRBD1 | CASSIFWTGSTEAFF | TGTGCCAGTAGTATTTTTTGGACAGGGTCCACTGAAGCTTTCTTT
TRBJ2-1 | . | TRBV6-1 | . | CASSSRSYNEQFF | TGTGCCAGCAGTTCGAGATCCTACAATGAGCAGTTCTTC
TRBJ2-1 | . | TRBV18 | . | CASSPDRHGEQFF | TGTGCCAGCTCACCCGACAGGCATGGCGAGCAGTTCTTC
TRBJ1-2 | . | TRBV2 | . | CASRTGNALHGYTF | TGTGCCAGCAGAACGGGAAATGCTCTTCATGGCTACACCTTC
TRBJ1-1 | . | TRBV10-3 | . | CAITQGRDTEAFF | TGTGCCATCACCCAGGGGCGGGACACTGAAGCTTTCTTT
TRBJ2-1 | . | TRBV15 | . | CATSRAGVLYNEQFF | TGTGCCACCAGCAGAGCGGGAGTGCTCTACAATGAGCAGTTCTTC
TRBJ2-3 | . | TRBV9 | TRBD2 | CASSPFPPTSGSPDTQYF | TGTGCCAGCAGCCCGTTTCCCCCGACTAGCGGGAGTCCAGATACGCAGTATTTT
TRBJ1-5 | . | TRBV2 | . | CASSASQFGDEKPQHF | TGTGCCAGCAGCGCAAGCCAGTTTGGGGACGAGAAGCCCCAGCATTTT
TRBJ1-1 | . | TRBV15 | TRBD1 | CATSRSLTGRDTEAFF | TGTGCCACCAGCAGATCCCTGACAGGGAGGGACACTGAAGCTTTCTTT
TRBJ2-2 | . | TRBV11-1 | TRBD2 | CASSLLAGGTGELFF | TGTGCCAGCAGCTTACTAGCGGGAGGTACCGGGGAGCTGTTTTTT
TRBJ1-2 | . | TRBV13 | . | CASSSLPFGTVLGYTF | TGTGCCAGCAGCTCCCTACCCTTTGGGACGGTGTTGGGCTACACCTTC
TRBJ2-7 | . | TRBV27 | . | CASSRPSGSSYEQYF | TGTGCCAGCAGTAGGCCGTCAGGAAGCTCCTACGAGCAGTACTTC
TRBJ2-3 | few | TRBV19 | . | CASSIGGRPTDTQYF | TGTGCCAGTAGTATAGGAGGCAGACCAACAGATACGCAGTATTTT
TRBJ2-5 | few | TRBV5-4 | . | CASSLRVATGETQYF | TGTGCCAGCAGCTTGAGGGTAGCGACCGGGGAGACCCAGTACTTC
TRBJ2-2 | . | TRBV6-1 | . | CASSPISVTGELFF | TGTGCCAGCAGTCCCATTAGCGTTACCGGGGAGCTGTTTTTT
TRBJ2-1 | . | TRBV5-8 | . | CASSLNVVETSYNEQFF | TGTGCCAGCAGCTTGAATGTAGTAGAAACCTCCTACAATGAGCAGTTCTTC
TRBJ2-5 | . | TRBV6-5 | TRBD2 | CASRLAGGQETQYF | TGTGCCAGCAGACTAGCGGGAGGACAAGAGACCCAGTACTTC
TRBJ1-2 | . | TRBV5-1 | . | CASSPRVSYGYTF | TGCGCCAGCAGCCCCAGGGTATCGTATGGCTACACCTTC
TRBJ2-7 | . | TRBV6-6 | TRBD2 | CASRGAGGPWEQYF | TGTGCCAGCAGGGGAGCGGGGGGGCCTTGGGAGCAGTACTTC
TRBJ2-3 | . | TRBV9 | TRBD2 | CASSIRLAGTDTQYF | TGTGCCAGCAGCATCCGACTAGCGGGCACAGATACGCAGTATTTT
TRBJ2-1 | . | TRBV19 | TRBD2 | CASSIDWTSGGDNEQFF | TGTGCCAGTAGTATAGATTGGACTAGCGGGGGGGACAATGAGCAGTTCTTC
TRBJ1-2 | . | TRBV6-5 | . | CASSYSDSLGGYTF | TGTGCCAGCAGTTACTCGGACAGCTTAGGGGGCTACACCTTC
TRBJ2-1 | . | TRBV27 | TRBD2 | CASTWLGPSGDFNEQFF | TGTGCCAGCACTTGGTTGGGACCTAGCGGGGACTTTAATGAGCAGTTCTTC